The rows below give T cell receptor beta chains drawn from one sample of a study of blood T cell repertoires in COVID-19. Libraries were prepared by immunoSEQ multiplex PCR; TCRdb keeps only in-frame clonotypes and omits some of them. The repertoire consists of roughly 140,000 clones, with approximately 90% occurring once and the leading ten covering around 4.6%. Sequencing was done on a sample of peripheral blood. The receptor source for this set is a woman between 55 and 75 years old with active or convalescent COVID-19. Both conserved end residues are part of each CDR3. D genes are given only for firm matches. Rows give clone size only sometimes, using once, few, many, or a class for an expanded clone.

size,J,V,D,DNA,CDR3
-,TRBJ1-5,TRBV4-3,TRBD1,TGCGCCAGCAGCCAGGGGACAGGGGAAGATCAGCCCCAGCATTTT,CASSQGTGEDQPQHF
-,TRBJ2-2,TRBV27,-,TGTGCCAGCAGTTTAAGGGAACGGGGAACTGGTCCCTCACACCGTCCACCCGGGGAGCTGTTTTTT,CASSLRERGTGPSHRPPGELFF
-,TRBJ1-6,TRBV7-8,-,TGTGCCAGCAGCCTAAGGGGGTCGGCCTATAATTCACCCCTCCACTTT,CASSLRGSAYNSPLHF
-,TRBJ1-4,TRBV24-1,TRBD1,TGTGCCACCAGTGATTCGAGACAGGGGGGGGCTAATGAAAAACTGTTTTTT,CATSDSRQGGANEKLFF
-,TRBJ1-2,TRBV6-4,-,TGTGCCAGCAGTTCAGGGGTTGAATCCTATGGCTACACCTTC,CASSSGVESYGYTF
-,TRBJ1-6,TRBV3-1/TRBV3-2,TRBD1,TGTGCCAGCAGCCACAGGACAGGTGCTTCACCCCTCCACTTT,CASSHRTGASPLHF
-,TRBJ1-4,TRBV7-9,-,TGTGCCAGCAGGAGGAATGGGGACACCCGGGAAAAACTGTTTTTT,CASRRNGDTREKLFF
-,TRBJ2-5,TRBV7-2,TRBD1,TGTGCCAGCAGCTCAACAGGGGCCCCGCAAGAGACCCAGTACTTC,CASSSTGAPQETQYF
-,TRBJ1-3,TRBV7-9,-,TGTGCCAGCAGCTTAGGGCAGATCATCTCTGGAAACACCATATATTTT,CASSLGQIISGNTIYF
-,TRBJ2-3,TRBV5-5,-,TGTGCCAGCAGCCAGGTGTCAGATACGCAGTATTTT,CASSQVSDTQYF
-,TRBJ2-2,TRBV21-1,-,TGTGCCAGCAGCAAATGTTGGAGACCTAACACCGGGGAGCTGTTTTTT,CASSKCWRPNTGELFF
-,TRBJ2-7,TRBV27,TRBD1,TGTGCCAGCAGTTTAACCGGGACAGGGTTAGCCTACGAGCAGTACTTC,CASSLTGTGLAYEQYF
-,TRBJ1-1,TRBV28,TRBD1,TGTGCCAGCCAAGAGGGGACAGCCTTTCAATCCTCGGGCGCTTTCTTT,CASQEGTAFQSSGAFF
-,TRBJ2-1,TRBV2,TRBD2,TGTGCCAGCCAGGCTAGCGGGGCCTACAATGAGCAGTTCTTC,CASQASGAYNEQFF
-,TRBJ2-5,TRBV5-4,-,TGTGCCAGCAGCTTGGGTCAGGGGCTCTACCAAGAGACCCAGTACTTC,CASSLGQGLYQETQYF
-,TRBJ2-1,TRBV19,TRBD2,TGTGCCAGTACCCCAGGACTAGCGGGGGGGGATGAGCAGTTCTTC,CASTPGLAGGDEQFF
-,TRBJ1-4,TRBV4-1,TRBD1,TGCGCCAGCAGCCATGGACAGGGGGTAGAAAAACTGTTTTTT,CASSHGQGVEKLFF
-,TRBJ1-1,TRBV18,-,TGTGCCAGCTCACCACCGGCGGGGGGTGGGATGGCTGAAGCTTTCTTT,CASSPPAGGGMAEAFF
-,TRBJ2-2,TRBV6-2/TRBV6-3,TRBD1,TGTGCCAGCAGTTACGGACAGGAATCCGGGGAGCTGTTTTTT,CASSYGQESGELFF
-,TRBJ2-1,TRBV5-1,TRBD1,TGCGCCAGCAGCGCTAGGGGGCTAAATTTGGATGAGCAGTTCTTC,CASSARGLNLDEQFF
-,TRBJ2-1,TRBV11-2,-,TGTGCCAGCAAAGGGGCTCGGTACAATGAGCAGTTCTTC,CASKGARYNEQFF
-,TRBJ1-5,TRBV15,-,TGTGCCACCAGCAGAGATTTAGTCGTTCGGAATCAGCCCCAGCATTTT,CATSRDLVVRNQPQHF
-,TRBJ1-1,TRBV4-1,-,TGCGCCAGCAGCCAAGAAGGTGGAGGGACTGAAGCTTTCTTT,CASSQEGGGTEAFF
once,TRBJ2-2,TRBV18,TRBD1,TGTGCCAGCTCTCAACAGGGGGGCCCGAACACCGGGGAGCTGTTTTTT,CASSQQGGPNTGELFF
-,TRBJ1-2,TRBV6-4,TRBD1,TGTGCCAGCAGTGCCGGGACAGGGGGCTACGAGGACTATGGCTACACCTTC,CASSAGTGGYEDYGYTF
-,TRBJ2-1,TRBV10-1,TRBD1,TGCGCCAGCAGTGGTGACCGGGACAGGGAAAATGAGCAGTTCTTC,CASSGDRDRENEQFF
-,TRBJ2-3,TRBV7-2,-,TGTGCCAGCAGCTTAAGAGTAGCTCCAGATACGCAGTATTTT,CASSLRVAPDTQYF
-,TRBJ1-6,TRBV5-1,-,TGCGCCAGCAGCTTGGCCGGCAGGGAAAATTCACCCCTCCACTTT,CASSLAGRENSPLHF
-,TRBJ1-2,TRBV2,-,TGTGCCAGCAGTGATAGTGGTTATGGCTACACCTTC,CASSDSGYGYTF
-,TRBJ2-2,TRBV9,TRBD2,TGTGCCAGCAGCGTAGCGGTTTTGGGGACTAGCGCACCCCCGCCCGGGGAGCTGTTTTTT,CASSVAVLGTSAPPPGELFF
-,TRBJ1-4,TRBV18,-,TGTGCCAGCTCACCACAGGGGGTTAATGAAAAACTGTTTTTT,CASSPQGVNEKLFF
-,TRBJ1-1,TRBV9,TRBD1,TGTGCCAGCAGCGTAACAGGGGGTATCACTGAAGCTTTCTTT,CASSVTGGITEAFF
-,TRBJ2-7,TRBV29-1,TRBD2,TGCAGCGTTGACGGGGGCAGGGGTAGGACTAGCGGGGTCAACGAGCAGTACTTC,CSVDGGRGRTSGVNEQYF
-,TRBJ2-2,TRBV6-4,-,TGTGCCAGCAGTGTACACGCGAACACCGGGGAGCTGTTTTTT,CASSVHANTGELFF